Below, 7 T cell receptor beta chains from the same sample are listed, as sequenced in a study of T cells in Graves' hyperthyroidism and ophthalmopathy. There were TCR beta CDR3 regions amplified from RNA transcripts. TCR CDR3 underwent first-round RT-PCR with the HTBI primer set. One entry per CDR3 protein results from TCRdb running MiXCR on the multiplex PCR reads. The sample has under 400,000 distinct CDR3 sequences; 15% to 19% are singletons. The sequenced sample was blood. All receptors come from a woman aged 18-35 years with Graves' hyperthyroidism that later progressed to Graves' ophthalmopathy.

Only a few counts were recorded for this clonotype. The chain employs TRBV14 and TRBJ1-6; the D gene is possibly TRBD1 (5 bases). Trimming stripped 1 base from V and 9 bases from J, with 7 bases between. This CDR3 region has 13 residues. From germline, CDR1 is SGHDN and CDR2 FVKESK. The CDR3, as DNA: TGTGCCAGCAGCCAAGGGGGGTTTTCACCCCTCCACTTT. Residues: CASSQGGFSPLHF.

This clonotype appeared many times. The chain uses TRBV20-1 and TRBJ1-5; D is undetermined. With 2 bases removed from V and 6 bases from J, the gap between germline ends came to 20 bases. CDR1 is DFQATT, CDR2 SNEGSKA, per germline (reference sequence). The CDR3 sequence is 16 residues long. CDR3 coding DNA: TGCAGTGCTAGAACACCAGCCGCCTCGGGAAGTCAGCCCCAGCATTTT. Translated, it gives CSARTPAASGSQPQHF.

The count of this clonotype is one. J is TRBJ2-7 and V is TRBV7-9; 8 bases match TRBD2. There are 14 residues in the CDR3. Germline CDR1 and CDR2: SEHNR and FQNEAQ (reference sequence). The J segment lost 5 bases and the V segment lost 5 bases, leaving 8 bases of the junction unmatched. The CDR3 DNA reads TGTGCCAGCAGCCCCTTTAGCGGGACGAACGAGCAGTACTTC. It specifies CASSPFSGTNEQYF.

This clonotype showed up many times. V is TRBV28 and J is TRBJ2-7; D is unresolved. This CDR3 has 13 amino acids. In germline, CDR1 is MDHEN, CDR2 SYDVKM. With 2 bases removed from V and 5 bases from J, the gap between germline ends came to 10 bases. CDR3 DNA: TGTGCCAGCAGTTTAGCAGGCCCCAACGAGCAGTACTTC. It yields the protein CASSLAGPNEQYF.

This clonotype was detected ten times or more. V usage is TRBV20-1 and J usage is TRBJ2-3, with 7 bases aligning to TRBD2. V dropped 4 bases and J dropped 0; count of bases not matched to a gene: 13. Germline loops: CDR1 DFQATT, CDR2 SNEGSKA (reference sequence). This CDR3 has 17 residues. CDR3 in amino acids: CSAITPWGEGSTDTQYF. CDR3 nucleotides: TGCAGTGCTATCACCCCTTGGGGGGAGGGAAGCACAGATACGCAGTATTTT.

The V call is TRBV11-2, the J call TRBJ2-2; 9 nucleotides agree with TRBD2. V gave up 2 bases and J gave up 2 bases; unmatched junction bases: 9. The V gene's germline CDR1 is SGHAT and CDR2 FQNNGV. CDR3 length equals 18 residues. The DNA of the CDR3 is TGTGCCAGCAGCTTAAGGGTTCTAGCGGGAAAAAACACCGGGGAGCTGTTTTTT. Its protein product is CASSLRVLAGKNTGELFF.

As regards this clonotype: This may come from a read error, since a much larger clone is one base off. The chain carries TRBV30 and TRBJ2-4; either TRBD1 or TRBD2 may supply D (6 bases each). Germline loops: CDR1 GTSNPN, CDR2 SVGIG (reference sequence). The CDR3 is 15 residues long. Trimming removed 8 bases at V and 0 bases at J, with 17 bases between. The DNA of the CDR3 is TGTGCCCATGACAGGAGGAGGGTAGCCAAAAACATTCAGTACTTC. This gives the protein CAHDRRRVAKNIQYF.